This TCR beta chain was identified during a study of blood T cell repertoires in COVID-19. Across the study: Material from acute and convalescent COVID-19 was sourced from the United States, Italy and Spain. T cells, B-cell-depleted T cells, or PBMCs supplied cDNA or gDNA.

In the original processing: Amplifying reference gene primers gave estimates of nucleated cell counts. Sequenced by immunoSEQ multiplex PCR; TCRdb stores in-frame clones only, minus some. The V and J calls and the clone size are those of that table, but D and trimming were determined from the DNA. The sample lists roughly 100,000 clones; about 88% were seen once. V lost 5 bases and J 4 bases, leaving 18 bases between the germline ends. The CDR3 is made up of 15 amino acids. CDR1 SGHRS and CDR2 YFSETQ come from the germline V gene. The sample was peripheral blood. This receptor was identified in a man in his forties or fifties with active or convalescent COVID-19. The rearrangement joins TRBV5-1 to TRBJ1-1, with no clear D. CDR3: CASSPFEREVTEAFF. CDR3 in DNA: TGCGCCAGCAGTCCTTTTGAGAGGGAGGTCACTGAAGCTTTCTTT. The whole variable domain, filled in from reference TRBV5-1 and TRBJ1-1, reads KAGVTQTPRYLIKTRGQQVTLSCSPISGHRSVSWYQQTPGQGLQFLFEYFSETQRNKGNFPGRFSGRQFSNSRSEMNVSTLELGDSALYLCASSPFEREVTEAFFGQGTRLTVV.